These T cell receptor beta chains were read from a single sample in a study of blood T cells in healthy people across ages. From the 5' RACE reads, TCRdb called clonotypes with MiXCR, one entry per CDR3 protein. This sample has approximately 1,000,000 distinct CDR3 sequences, with around 43% found just once. Sequencing was carried out using blood. The receptors here all came from a woman aged 60-75 years in good health. Both conserved end residues are part of each CDR3. D genes are given only for firm matches. Size values are once, few and many counts, or a class for expanded clones, and some rows have none.

abundance: few
v_gene: TRBV2
d_gene: TRBD2
j_gene: TRBJ2-5
CDR3aa: CASRPILAGQETQYF
CDR3nt: TGTGCCAGCAGGCCTATACTAGCGGGCCAAGAGACCCAGTACTTC

abundance: once
v_gene: TRBV3-1
d_gene: TRBD1
j_gene: TRBJ2-5
CDR3aa: CASSQGTGEQETQYF
CDR3nt: TGTGCCAGCAGCCAAGGGACAGGGGAACAAGAGACCCAGTACTTC

abundance: few
v_gene: TRBV25-1
d_gene: TRBD2
j_gene: TRBJ2-1
CDR3aa: CASSPIEAGVLYNEQFF
CDR3nt: TGTGCCAGCAGTCCGATCGAGGCGGGAGTTCTCTACAATGAGCAGTTCTTC

abundance: .
v_gene: TRBV20-1
d_gene: TRBD2
j_gene: TRBJ2-4
CDR3aa: CSTSALLAGGLSSKNIQYF
CDR3nt: TGCAGTACTAGCGCCTTACTAGCGGGAGGCCTCTCGTCCAAAAACATTCAGTACTTC

abundance: .
v_gene: TRBV11-2
d_gene: .
j_gene: TRBJ2-1
CDR3aa: CASSTTAGPSGNEQFF
CDR3nt: TGTGCCAGCAGCACAACTGCCGGGCCCAGCGGGAATGAGCAGTTCTTC

abundance: few
v_gene: TRBV7-8
d_gene: TRBD2
j_gene: TRBJ2-7
CDR3aa: CASSLGLAAGYEQYF
CDR3nt: TGTGCCAGCAGCTTGGGTCTAGCGGCGGGATACGAGCAGTACTTC

abundance: many
v_gene: TRBV5-1
d_gene: .
j_gene: TRBJ2-6
CDR3aa: CASSLGVSSGANVLTF
CDR3nt: TGCGCCAGCAGCTTGGGGGTCAGCTCTGGGGCCAACGTCCTGACTTTC

abundance: .
v_gene: TRBV7-2
d_gene: .
j_gene: TRBJ2-7
CDR3aa: CASSLVSDRAHEQYF
CDR3nt: TGTGCCAGCAGCTTAGTATCGGACAGAGCCCACGAGCAGTACTTC

abundance: many
v_gene: TRBV7-2
d_gene: .
j_gene: TRBJ2-1
CDR3aa: CASSREWNEQFF
CDR3nt: TGTGCCAGCAGCCGAGAGTGGAATGAGCAGTTCTTC

abundance: few
v_gene: TRBV7-9
d_gene: TRBD2
j_gene: TRBJ2-1
CDR3aa: CASSLAGLAEESFF
CDR3nt: TGTGCCAGCAGCCTAGCCGGGCTAGCGGAAGAGTCGTTCTTC

abundance: .
v_gene: TRBV4-2
d_gene: TRBD2
j_gene: TRBJ2-3
CDR3aa: CASSRKSGTSGRDGTDTQYF
CDR3nt: TGTGCCAGCAGCCGGAAGTCCGGGACTAGCGGGAGGGATGGCACAGATACGCAGTATTTT

abundance: .
v_gene: TRBV5-1
d_gene: .
j_gene: TRBJ2-1
CDR3aa: CASSRIGSEQFF
CDR3nt: TGCGCCAGCAGCCGAATCGGGAGTGAGCAGTTCTTC

abundance: .
v_gene: TRBV7-9
d_gene: TRBD2
j_gene: TRBJ2-7
CDR3aa: CASSPSGSLNEQYF
CDR3nt: TGTGCCAGCAGCCCTAGCGGGAGTTTAAACGAGCAGTACTTC

abundance: .
v_gene: TRBV20-1
d_gene: TRBD2
j_gene: TRBJ2-1
CDR3aa: CSAPVTSGRSNEQFF
CDR3nt: TGCAGTGCACCCGTCACTAGCGGGAGATCCAATGAGCAGTTCTTC

abundance: .
v_gene: TRBV27
d_gene: .
j_gene: TRBJ1-6
CDR3aa: CASRGPVSYNSPLHF
CDR3nt: TGTGCCAGCAGAGGACCGGTCTCCTATAATTCACCCCTCCACTTT

abundance: .
v_gene: TRBV6-5
d_gene: .
j_gene: TRBJ2-7
CDR3aa: CASGGSGGQYF
CDR3nt: TGTGCCAGCGGGGGAAGTGGAGGTCAGTACTTC

abundance: few
v_gene: TRBV5-1
d_gene: TRBD1
j_gene: TRBJ2-3
CDR3aa: CASSLGIQGRGTDTQYF
CDR3nt: TGCGCCAGCAGCTTGGGTATACAGGGGCGAGGCACAGATACGCAGTATTTT

abundance: .
v_gene: TRBV28
d_gene: .
j_gene: TRBJ2-5
CDR3aa: CASSTPWTTYF
CDR3nt: TGTGCCAGCAGCACCCCTTGGACGACGTACTTC

abundance: .
v_gene: TRBV5-1
d_gene: TRBD2
j_gene: TRBJ2-5
CDR3aa: CASSLRAGVRNEQYF
CDR3nt: TGCGCCAGCAGCTTGAGAGCGGGAGTGAGGAATGAGCAGTACTTC

abundance: .
v_gene: TRBV20-1
d_gene: TRBD2
j_gene: TRBJ2-7
CDR3aa: CSANTLAGVGEQYF
CDR3nt: TGCAGTGCTAATACCCTAGCGGGAGTGGGCGAGCAGTACTTC

abundance: .
v_gene: TRBV9
d_gene: TRBD2
j_gene: TRBJ2-1
CDR3aa: CASSVAGLAGGSVSYNEQFF
CDR3nt: TGTGCCAGCAGCGTAGCGGGACTAGCGGGAGGGTCGGTTTCCTACAATGAGCAGTTCTTC

abundance: few
v_gene: TRBV5-1
d_gene: .
j_gene: TRBJ2-6
CDR3aa: CASSVGSTGANVLTF
CDR3nt: TGCGCCAGCAGCGTCGGGAGTACTGGGGCCAACGTCCTGACTTTC

abundance: .
v_gene: TRBV14
d_gene: .
j_gene: TRBJ1-6
CDR3aa: CASSPRLGSPLHF
CDR3nt: TGTGCCAGCAGCCCCAGGTTGGGTTCACCCCTCCACTTT

abundance: many
v_gene: TRBV4-1
d_gene: .
j_gene: TRBJ2-1
CDR3aa: CASSQVRQDSSFNEQFF
CDR3nt: TGCGCCAGCAGCCAAGTTAGGCAGGACTCCAGTTTTAATGAGCAGTTCTTC

abundance: .
v_gene: TRBV6-5
d_gene: .
j_gene: TRBJ2-5
CDR3aa: CASSSPTAETQYF
CDR3nt: TGTGCCAGCAGTAGTCCTACCGCGGAGACCCAGTACTTC

abundance: .
v_gene: TRBV5-1
d_gene: TRBD1
j_gene: TRBJ2-1
CDR3aa: CASSLFPGQGVPTANNEQFF
CDR3nt: TGCGCCAGCAGCTTGTTCCCGGGACAGGGGGTCCCTACCGCCAACAATGAGCAGTTCTTC

abundance: few
v_gene: TRBV10-3
d_gene: .
j_gene: TRBJ2-1
CDR3aa: CAISESLQGDEQFF
CDR3nt: TGTGCCATCAGTGAGTCGCTCCAAGGGGATGAGCAGTTCTTC

abundance: few
v_gene: TRBV7-9
d_gene: .
j_gene: TRBJ1-2
CDR3aa: CASSSTGFGGYTF
CDR3nt: TGTGCCAGCAGCTCCACAGGGTTTGGTGGCTACACCTTC

abundance: few
v_gene: TRBV27
d_gene: .
j_gene: TRBJ2-7
CDR3aa: CASSPTTRGIYEQYF
CDR3nt: TGTGCCAGCAGTCCCACGACGCGAGGGATTTACGAGCAGTACTTC

abundance: .
v_gene: TRBV6-5
d_gene: .
j_gene: TRBJ2-3
CDR3aa: CASSRPEGGHTQYF
CDR3nt: TGTGCCAGCAGCCGTCCCGAGGGAGGCCATACGCAGTATTTT

abundance: few
v_gene: TRBV5-8
d_gene: TRBD2
j_gene: TRBJ2-1
CDR3aa: CASSSNLAGVISYNEQFF
CDR3nt: TGTGCCAGCAGCTCCAACCTAGCGGGAGTCATCTCCTACAATGAGCAGTTCTTC

abundance: .
v_gene: TRBV5-1
d_gene: TRBD2
j_gene: TRBJ2-7
CDR3aa: CASSNGLAGGFSYEQYF
CDR3nt: TGCGCCAGCAGCAATGGACTAGCGGGAGGGTTCTCCTACGAGCAGTACTTC

abundance: .
v_gene: TRBV27
d_gene: TRBD1
j_gene: TRBJ1-5
CDR3aa: CASSPKGTDNQPQHF
CDR3nt: TGTGCCAGCAGCCCCAAGGGGACAGATAATCAGCCCCAGCATTTT

abundance: .
v_gene: TRBV2
d_gene: TRBD2
j_gene: TRBJ2-4
CDR3aa: CASSELSGRVDEQYF
CDR3nt: TGTGCCAGCAGTGAGCTTAGCGGGAGGGTGGATGAGCAGTACTTC

abundance: few
v_gene: TRBV9
d_gene: .
j_gene: TRBJ2-7
CDR3aa: CASSVSGLTYEQYF
CDR3nt: TGTGCCAGCAGCGTCAGCGGGTTAACCTACGAGCAGTACTTC

abundance: .
v_gene: TRBV5-6
d_gene: .
j_gene: TRBJ2-4
CDR3aa: CASSFTGLGAKNIQYF
CDR3nt: TGTGCCAGCAGCTTTACGGGGCTAGGGGCCAAAAACATTCAGTACTTC

abundance: .
v_gene: TRBV7-2
d_gene: TRBD1
j_gene: TRBJ1-4
CDR3aa: CASSSRAWDRGNEKLFF
CDR3nt: TGTGCCAGCAGCTCCAGGGCCTGGGACAGGGGTAATGAAAAACTGTTTTTT

abundance: .
v_gene: TRBV20-1
d_gene: .
j_gene: TRBJ1-2
CDR3aa: CSARPNRQVGDGYTF
CDR3nt: TGCAGTGCTAGACCCAATAGGCAGGTTGGCGATGGCTACACCTTC

abundance: few
v_gene: TRBV10-3
d_gene: .
j_gene: TRBJ2-1
CDR3aa: CAISDPGRRTYNEQFF
CDR3nt: TGTGCCATCAGTGACCCAGGGCGACGGACTTACAATGAGCAGTTCTTC

abundance: .
v_gene: TRBV5-1
d_gene: .
j_gene: TRBJ2-7
CDR3aa: CASSAQGPAYEQYF
CDR3nt: TGCGCCAGCAGCGCCCAGGGACCAGCCTACGAGCAGTACTTC

abundance: .
v_gene: TRBV27
d_gene: TRBD1
j_gene: TRBJ1-2
CDR3aa: CASSTRQGAGGYTF
CDR3nt: TGTGCCAGCTCTACTCGACAGGGGGCTGGTGGCTACACCTTC

abundance: .
v_gene: TRBV28
d_gene: .
j_gene: TRBJ2-6
CDR3aa: CASSTPGFGANVLTF
CDR3nt: TGTGCCAGCAGTACCCCGGGGTTCGGGGCCAACGTCCTGACTTTC

abundance: .
v_gene: TRBV6-1
d_gene: .
j_gene: TRBJ2-7
CDR3aa: CAGANRVHEQYF
CDR3nt: TGTGCCGGGGCGAACAGGGTCCACGAGCAGTACTTC

abundance: .
v_gene: TRBV5-4
d_gene: .
j_gene: TRBJ2-7
CDR3aa: CASSLGGGRVYEQYF
CDR3nt: TGTGCCAGCAGCTTGGGCGGAGGGAGAGTCTACGAGCAGTACTTC

abundance: once
v_gene: TRBV5-1
d_gene: .
j_gene: TRBJ2-1
CDR3aa: CASSLSPNVNGNYAYEQFF
CDR3nt: TGCGCCAGCAGCTTGTCCCCCAACGTTAACGGGAACTATGCCTACGAGCAGTTCTTC

abundance: few
v_gene: TRBV7-2
d_gene: .
j_gene: TRBJ1-5
CDR3aa: CASSFGDRDQPQHF
CDR3nt: TGTGCCAGCAGCTTCGGAGACAGAGATCAGCCCCAGCATTTT

abundance: .
v_gene: TRBV20-1
d_gene: TRBD2
j_gene: TRBJ2-7
CDR3aa: CSGYGGSYEQYF
CDR3nt: TGCAGTGGATACGGCGGGAGTTACGAGCAGTACTTC

abundance: .
v_gene: TRBV20-1
d_gene: .
j_gene: TRBJ1-1
CDR3aa: CSAPGPTNTEAFF
CDR3nt: TGCAGTGCCCCGGGACCGACGAACACTGAAGCTTTCTTT

abundance: .
v_gene: TRBV10-3
d_gene: TRBD1
j_gene: TRBJ1-2
CDR3aa: CAISPGTGLGYTF
CDR3nt: TGTGCCATCAGCCCTGGGACAGGGCTGGGCTACACCTTC

abundance: .
v_gene: TRBV6-1
d_gene: TRBD2
j_gene: TRBJ2-7
CDR3aa: CASSDGLAGFDEQYF
CDR3nt: TGTGCCAGCAGTGACGGACTAGCGGGGTTCGATGAGCAGTACTTC

abundance: .
v_gene: TRBV28
d_gene: TRBD2
j_gene: TRBJ2-1
CDR3aa: CASSLGLGYNEQFF
CDR3nt: TGTGCCAGCAGTTTGGGACTAGGCTACAATGAGCAGTTCTTC

abundance: few
v_gene: TRBV27
d_gene: .
j_gene: TRBJ2-7
CDR3aa: CASSTGYSYEQYF
CDR3nt: TGTGCCAGCAGTACAGGGTATTCCTACGAGCAGTACTTC

abundance: few
v_gene: TRBV5-4
d_gene: .
j_gene: TRBJ2-7
CDR3aa: CASSSQGRAIYEQYF
CDR3nt: TGTGCCAGCAGCTCGCAAGGCAGGGCGATTTACGAGCAGTACTTC

abundance: once
v_gene: TRBV29-1
d_gene: .
j_gene: TRBJ2-7
CDR3aa: CSVAPGRVGTYEQYF
CDR3nt: TGCAGCGTTGCCCCGGGGCGGGTCGGAACCTACGAGCAGTACTTC

abundance: few
v_gene: TRBV27
d_gene: .
j_gene: TRBJ1-2
CDR3aa: CASSGWGYGYTF
CDR3nt: TGTGCCAGCAGTGGGTGGGGGTATGGCTACACCTTC

abundance: .
v_gene: TRBV20-1
d_gene: TRBD2
j_gene: TRBJ2-1
CDR3aa: CSGAGGRALGNEQFF
CDR3nt: TGCAGTGGGGCTGGCGGGAGGGCTCTGGGAAATGAGCAGTTCTTC

abundance: .
v_gene: TRBV28
d_gene: .
j_gene: TRBJ2-7
CDR3aa: CASSTNRDEQYF
CDR3nt: TGTGCCAGCAGTACCAACAGGGACGAGCAGTACTTC

abundance: .
v_gene: TRBV11-2
d_gene: .
j_gene: TRBJ2-7
CDR3aa: CASSLEDGPSYEQYF
CDR3nt: TGTGCCAGCAGCTTAGAGGACGGCCCCTCCTACGAGCAGTACTTC

abundance: .
v_gene: TRBV30
d_gene: TRBD2
j_gene: TRBJ2-7
CDR3aa: CAWGLAGTSEQYF
CDR3nt: TGTGCCTGGGGACTAGCGGGAACGAGCGAGCAGTACTTC